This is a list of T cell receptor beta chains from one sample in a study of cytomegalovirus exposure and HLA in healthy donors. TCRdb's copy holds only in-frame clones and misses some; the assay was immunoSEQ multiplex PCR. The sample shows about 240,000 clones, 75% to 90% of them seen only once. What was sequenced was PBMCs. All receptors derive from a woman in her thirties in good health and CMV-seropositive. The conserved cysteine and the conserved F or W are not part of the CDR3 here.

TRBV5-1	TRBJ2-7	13	ASSPETGVGYEQY
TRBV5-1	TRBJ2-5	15	ASSFAAGAGLQETQY
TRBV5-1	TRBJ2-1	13	ASSSLAGVRYEQF
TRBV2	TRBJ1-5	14	ASSGEQGVIRQPQH
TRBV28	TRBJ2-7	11	ASSFRQSYEQY
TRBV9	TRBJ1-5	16	ASSVGPGGTNSNQPQH
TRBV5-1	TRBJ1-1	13	ASSLQGPMNTEAF
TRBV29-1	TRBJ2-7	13	SVEVPGHKNYEQY
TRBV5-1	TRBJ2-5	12	ASSLVVAGVEQY
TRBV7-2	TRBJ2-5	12	ASSGGGTQETQY
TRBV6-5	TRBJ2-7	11	ASSYEGFYEQY
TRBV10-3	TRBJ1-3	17	AISDHSGGSPLSGNTIY
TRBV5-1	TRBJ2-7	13	ASSLGLAGSYEQY
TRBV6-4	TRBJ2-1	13	ASSARTSGFDEQF
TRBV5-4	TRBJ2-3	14	ASSLGGGMGTDTQY
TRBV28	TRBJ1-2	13	ASREPKGVNYGYT
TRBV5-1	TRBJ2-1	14	ASSLVPSGRGNEQF
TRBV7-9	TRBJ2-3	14	ASSFQTSYSADTQY
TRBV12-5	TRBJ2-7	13	ASGLVLGPTYEQY
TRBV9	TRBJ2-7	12	ASSVDPGGDEQY
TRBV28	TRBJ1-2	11	ASSLLVQGGYT
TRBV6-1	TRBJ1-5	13	ASSEDSYSNQPQH
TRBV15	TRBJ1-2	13	ATSGSHTTNYGYT
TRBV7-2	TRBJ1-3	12	ASSSTFSGNTIY